This T cell receptor beta chain was observed in a study of T cell repertoires in cytomegalovirus infection. This clonotype was counted at least ten times. Its cognate antigen is unknown. Study results and limitations: HLA-C-restricted, CMV-specific TCR beta clonotypes were dominant ex vivo.

TCRdb called the reads again in MiXCR, with one record for every CDR3 protein. The sample holds 250,000 to 300,000 distinct CDR3 sequences, approximately 22% seen once. The receptor was derived from a human donor in good health (CMV status not recorded). Some clones in this sample may be carry-over from other donors' samples. The material sequenced was cultured PBMCs, taken from culture after CMV antigen stimulation.

The CDR3 reads CASSFGGASNQPQHF. The CDR3 nucleotides are TGTGCCAGCAGCTTCGGGGGGGCGAGCAATCAGCCCCAGCATTTT. The V and J genes are TRBV7-2 and TRBJ1-5; a weak D match, TRBD1 (6 bases). The CDR3 totals 15 residues. Germline CDR1 and CDR2: SGHTA and FQGNSA. V lost 3 bases to trimming and J lost 1 base, with 10 bases between them.